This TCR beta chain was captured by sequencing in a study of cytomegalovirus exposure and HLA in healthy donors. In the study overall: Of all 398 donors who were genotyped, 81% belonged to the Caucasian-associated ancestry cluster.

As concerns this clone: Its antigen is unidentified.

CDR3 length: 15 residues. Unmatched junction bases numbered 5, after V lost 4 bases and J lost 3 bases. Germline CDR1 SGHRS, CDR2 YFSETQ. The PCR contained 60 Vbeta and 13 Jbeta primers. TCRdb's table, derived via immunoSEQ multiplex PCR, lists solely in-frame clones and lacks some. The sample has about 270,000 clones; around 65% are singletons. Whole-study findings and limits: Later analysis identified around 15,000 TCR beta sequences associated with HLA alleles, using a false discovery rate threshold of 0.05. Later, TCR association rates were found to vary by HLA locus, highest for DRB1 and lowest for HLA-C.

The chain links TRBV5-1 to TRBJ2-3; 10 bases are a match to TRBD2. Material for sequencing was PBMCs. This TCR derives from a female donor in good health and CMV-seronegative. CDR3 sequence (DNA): TGCGCCAGCAGCAGGACTAGCGGATTTACAGATACGCAGTATTTT. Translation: CASSRTSGFTDTQYF.